A selection of T cell receptor beta chains follows, all from one sample in a study of Graves' ophthalmopathy and Graves' hyperthyroidism. TCRdb re-called the multiplex PCR reads with MiXCR, one entry per CDR3 protein. The top ten clones hold 44% of a sample with almost 750,000 distinct CDR3 sequences, roughly 40% of them seen once. The specimen was peripheral blood. The origin of the receptors is an adult man with Graves' ophthalmopathy. CDR3s include the opening cysteine and the closing phenylalanine or tryptophan. A D gene is named only where the DNA matches it firmly. The size field is filled for only some rows; it gives once, few, many or a size class.

j_call,v_call,d_call,clone_size,cdr3_aa,cdr3_nt
TRBJ2-6,TRBV4-3,TRBD1,many,CASAGTALSGANVLTF,TGCGCCAGCGCCGGGACAGCGTTATCGGGGGCCAACGTCCTGACTTTC
TRBJ2-7,TRBV24-1,.,many,CATSDSTRAYEQYF,TGTGCCACCAGTGATTCCACCCGGGCGTACGAGCAGTACTTC
TRBJ2-7,TRBV14,.,few,CASSLRGFAYEQYF,TGTGCCAGCAGCCTCAGGGGATTTGCCTACGAGCAGTACTTC
TRBJ2-7,TRBV20-1,.,many,CSASDDPDEQYF,TGCAGTGCTAGTGACGACCCCGACGAGCAGTACTTC
TRBJ1-2,TRBV10-3,.,.,CAISEGKGGYTF,TGTGCCATCAGTGAGGGGAAGGGTGGCTACACCTTC
TRBJ2-7,TRBV20-1,.,.,CSARDVRGASYEQYF,TGCAGTGCTAGAGATGTGAGGGGGGCCTCCTACGAGCAGTACTTC
TRBJ1-2,TRBV15,.,.,CASSPTANHGYTF,TGTGCCAGCAGCCCGACGGCTAACCATGGCTACACCTTC
TRBJ1-5,TRBV7-2,.,many,CASSLEWGSNQPQHF,TGTGCCAGCAGCTTAGAATGGGGTAGCAATCAGCCCCAGCATTTT
TRBJ2-7,TRBV5-4,TRBD1,few,CASSSRGRSYEQYF,TGTGCCAGCAGCTCTAGGGGGCGGTCCTACGAGCAGTACTTC
TRBJ2-2,TRBV19,.,.,CASSIQGGNTGELFF,TGTGCCAGTAGTATTCAGGGAGGGAACACCGGGGAGCTGTTTTTT
TRBJ1-1,TRBV25-1,.,.,CASSLRRGEAFF,TGTGCCAGCAGTTTACGCCGGGGAGAAGCTTTCTTT
TRBJ2-5,TRBV29-1,TRBD2,many,CSVPRGGGGETQYF,TGCAGCGTCCCTCGGGGGGGGGGTGGAGAGACCCAGTACTTC
TRBJ2-7,TRBV15,.,many,CATGVDHEQYF,TGTGCCACCGGAGTTGACCACGAGCAGTACTTC
TRBJ2-7,TRBV2,.,few,CASLGNDLFEQYF,TGTGCCAGCCTAGGGAATGACCTTTTCGAGCAGTACTTC
TRBJ2-6,TRBV19,.,.,CASAPEGRTF,TGTGCCAGTGCCCCCGAGGGACGGACTTTC
TRBJ1-1,TRBV5-1,.,.,CASSLTLQEPLKAFF,TGCGCCAGCAGCCTAACTTTACAGGAACCACTGAAAGCTTTCTTT
TRBJ1-6,TRBV10-3,TRBD1,.,CAIPTKGQGGINSPLHF,TGTGCCATCCCAACGAAGGGACAGGGGGGTATAAATTCACCCCTCCACTTT
TRBJ1-2,TRBV20-1,.,few,CSASDGGDYGYTF,TGCAGTGCTAGTGATGGGGGAGACTATGGCTACACCTTC
TRBJ2-5,TRBV12-3/TRBV12-4,.,.,CASSLEEIQETQYF,TGTGCCAGCAGTTTAGAAGAAATCCAAGAGACCCAGTACTTC
TRBJ2-5,TRBV20-1,TRBD2,.,CSGGAGPVETQYF,TGCAGTGGAGGAGCGGGACCCGTGGAGACCCAGTACTTC
TRBJ2-5,TRBV5-1,TRBD1,.,CASSLQPGQGTQYF,TGCGCCAGCAGCTTGCAACCGGGACAGGGAACCCAGTACTTC
TRBJ2-7,TRBV9,TRBD2,few,CASSTSGASYEQYF,TGTGCCAGCAGCACTAGCGGGGCCTCCTACGAGCAGTACTTC
TRBJ2-5,TRBV12-3/TRBV12-4,TRBD2,many,CASSQTSVGETQYF,TGTGCCAGCAGCCAGACTAGCGTGGGTGAGACCCAGTACTTC